This TCR beta chain was observed in a study of T-cell memory formation after mild COVID-19. Study at large: Across donors, TCR clusters were largely donor specific. Broader study findings: Most CD4+ clones that shrank were in CM and EM, while CD8+ ones turned up in EMRA. Nothing confirmed that second-wave clones peaking on day 37 were specific for SARS-CoV-2.

This clonotype was seen a few times. Antigen specificity is unknown. One entry per CDR3 protein, called by TCRdb with MiXCR from the 5' RACE reads. The top ten clones hold 23% of a sample with 150,000 to 200,000 distinct CDR3 sequences, around 21% of them seen once. This CDR3 region has 14 residues. V gave up 2 bases and J gave up 5 bases; unmatched junction bases: 5. From germline, CDR1 is GTSNPN and CDR2 SVGIG (reference sequence). This TCR was sampled from an adult woman who had mild COVID-19 (a few samples of this study predate the infection). Cell type and time point are not known. The sample consisted of PBMCs or a T cell subset sorted from them (not recorded which). The V call is TRBV30, the J call TRBJ2-5; 10 positions match TRBD1. The CDR3 protein is CAWSTGQGEETQYF. The CDR3 nucleotides are TGTGCCTGGAGTACCGGACAGGGGGAGGAGACCCAGTACTTC.